Following are 5 T cell receptor beta chains from one sample sequenced in a study of T cell repertoires in cytomegalovirus infection. TCRdb recomputed calls from the reads with MiXCR, one row per CDR3 protein. In the table there are roughly 240,000 distinct CDR3 sequences, 6% to 8% of which are singletons. The specimen sequenced was PBMCs. The source of these receptors is a human donor in good health (CMV status not recorded). Some clones in this sample may be carry-over from other donors' samples.

There are many counts of this clonotype. The chain employs TRBV7-2 and TRBJ2-1, with D perhaps TRBD1 (6 bases). The germline gives CDR1 SGHTA, CDR2 FQGNSA. The CDR3 has 19 residues. The V end was cut by 5 bases, the J end by 5 bases, with 28 bases between. The CDR3 sequence: CASSQIQDYRVGSHNEQFF. The CDR3, as DNA: TGTGCCAGCAGCCAGATCCAGGATTACAGGGTAGGGTCCCACAATGAGCAGTTCTTC.

This clonotype has a count of ten or more. The rearrangement uses TRBV7-2 and TRBJ2-1; D not certain. The CDR3 is 13 amino acids. V was cut by 3 bases and J by 8 bases, with 11 bases left in between. The germline CDR1 and CDR2 sequences are SGHTA and FQGNSA. DNA for the CDR3: TGTGCCAGCAGCTTGACGGTGATGTATGAGCAGTTCTTC. Translation: CASSLTVMYEQFF.

This clonotype was detected only once. One end of the junction fails to match germline, which may point to a read error. The chain couples TRBV12-3 or TRBV12-4 to TRBJ1-6, with D hard to call. The CDR3 runs 14 residues. The CDR3 DNA follows: TGTGCCAGCACCATGGCAGGATTAAGATCACTCCTCCACTTT. As protein: CASTMAGLRSLLHF.

In this sample, this clonotype turned up many times. V usage is TRBV12-3 or TRBV12-4 and J usage is TRBJ2-3; TRBD1 might be the D (6 bases). The CDR3 is 15 residues long. Trimming took off 6 bases at V and 1 base at J, with 14 bases between the two ends. Here the CDR3 reads CASSPEGGGTDTQYF. The CDR3 region has the DNA TGTGCCAGCAGCCCCGAAGGGGGTGGCACAGATACGCAGTATTTT.

The chain employs TRBV14 and TRBJ1-2; D is undetermined. Germline loops: CDR1 SGHDN, CDR2 FVKESK. V shed 2 bases and J shed 2 bases, with 21 bases lying between them. The CDR3 runs 18 residues. CDR3 bases: TGTGCCAGCAGCCAAAAAGAATCGTACGACCGGGCCAACTATGGCTACACCTTC. The encoded protein is CASSQKESYDRANYGYTF.